A single sample gave rise to the 28 T cell receptor beta chains below, sequenced in a study of regulatory T cells in long-lasting Graves disease. Time point meaning: newly diagnosed GD, antithyroid drugs for less than 3 months. The TCR library was prepared using RNA isolated from PBMCs. Arm-PCR of CDR3 regions with iRepertoire HTBI primers generated TCR beta libraries. TCRdb processed the multiplex PCR reads anew with MiXCR; each CDR3 protein has one entry. The data show 370,000 or so distinct CDR3 sequences, 15% to 20% seen once. These data also featured in a second study, about T cells in Graves' hyperthyroidism and ophthalmopathy.

The sequencing used peripheral blood mononuclear cells (PBMCs), collected at new diagnosis, from a patient treated with antithyroid drugs. The receptors were gathered from a woman between 18 and 29 years old with Graves disease.

Many counts were recorded for this clonotype. The genes are TRBV18 and TRBJ1-4, with D maybe TRBD1 (6 bases). The CDR3 is made up of 17 amino acids. V was clipped by 4 bases and J by 0 bases, with 15 bases between them. In germline, CDR1 is KGHSH, CDR2 LQKENI. CDR3 nucleotide sequence: TGTGCCAGCTCACTAGGGACGACAGGTCCAACTAATGAAAAACTGTTTTTT. It yields the protein CASSLGTTGPTNEKLFF.

As to this clonotype: A junction end diverges from the germline sequence, so it may reflect a read error. The chain is built from TRBV5-1 and TRBJ1-1; tentative D call: TRBD1 (6 bases). Germline CDR1 and CDR2: SGHRS and YFSETQ. The CDR3 has 13 residues. The CDR3 region is CTSSRDTNTEAFF. In nucleotides, the CDR3 is TGCACCAGCAGCCGGGACACGAACACTGAAGCTTTCTTT.

This clonotype was seen at least ten times. This rearrangement joins TRBV3-1 to TRBJ2-5, with 10 bases that match TRBD2. The trim removed 3 bases at V and 5 bases at J, leaving 15 bases unmatched. The CDR3 runs 18 residues. Germline CDR1 and CDR2: LGHDT and YNNKEL (reference sequence). The CDR3 loop reads CASSQRAGSGGPGETQYF. The CDR3 coding sequence is TGTGCCAGCAGCCAGAGGGCCGGTAGCGGGGGGCCGGGGGAGACCCAGTACTTC.

This clonotype was picked up a small number of times. This chain joins TRBV6-1 and TRBJ2-1; no definite D call. The CDR3 extends over 15 amino acids. Trimming shortened V by 6 bases and J by 10 bases, and 22 bases separated the two germline ends. CDR1 and CDR2 from the germline V gene are MNHNS and SASEGT. CDR3 region: CASSYPGSMAREQFF. CDR3 sequence (DNA): TGTGCCAGCAGCTATCCGGGTTCCATGGCGAGAGAGCAGTTCTTC.

This clonotype was observed many times. The chain couples TRBV3-1 to TRBJ1-2; 7 positions match TRBD1. V trimming: 1 base; J trimming: 4 bases; junction bases outside the gene matches: 6. Germline-derived CDR1 and CDR2 are LGHDT and YNNKEL (reference sequence). The CDR3 has 15 residues. CDR3: CASSQVAGTAYGYTF. The CDR3 region has the DNA TGTGCCAGCAGCCAAGTTGCCGGGACAGCCTATGGCTACACCTTC.

The chain carries TRBV5-5 and TRBJ2-1, with 7 positions matching TRBD2. The CDR3 consists of 16 residues. The V and J ends lost 2 bases and 7 bases, in that order; junction bases with no gene match: 12. Germline assignment: CDR1 SGHKS and CDR2 YYEKEE (reference sequence). CDR3 coding DNA: TGTGCCAGCAGCTTAGGATTGGCGGGAGTCTCAAATGAGCAGTTCTTC. Its translation: CASSLGLAGVSNEQFF.

Details on this clonotype: The germline gene is not matched at one end of the junction; a read error may be the cause. The rearrangement links TRBV5-5 to TRBJ2-3, with 15 bases aligning to TRBD2. The CDR3 spans 15 residues. Germline V lookup: CDR1 SGHKS, CDR2 YYEKEE (reference sequence). CDR3 in DNA: TGCGCCAGCAGCAGCCAAGGGACTAGCGGGGGGTCGCAGTATTTT. This gives the protein CASSSQGTSGGSQYF.

Ten or more counts support this clonotype. The chain carries TRBV7-9 and TRBJ2-1; a weak D match, TRBD1 (5 bases). V lost 5 bases, J lost 4 bases, and 9 bases lay in between. Germline V lookup: CDR1 SEHNR, CDR2 FQNEAQ (reference sequence). CDR3 length equals 13 residues. The CDR3 region has the DNA TGTGCCAGCAGCCAGACAGTTTACAATGAGCAGTTCTTC. It yields the protein CASSQTVYNEQFF.

The chain recombines TRBV5-1 with TRBJ1-4, with 8 bases lining up with TRBD1. The CDR3 sequence is 14 residues long. The J segment lost 7 bases and the V segment lost 1 base, leaving 3 bases of the junction unmatched. The germline gives CDR1 SGHRS, CDR2 YFSETQ. This chain's CDR3 is CASSLQGAFEKLFF. CDR3 nucleotide sequence: TGCGCCAGCAGCTTGCAGGGGGCTTTTGAAAAACTGTTTTTT. The variable domain in full, completed from reference TRBV5-1 and TRBJ1-4, reads KAGVTQTPRYLIKTRGQQVTLSCSPISGHRSVSWYQQTPGQGLQFLFEYFSETQRNKGNFPGRFSGRQFSNSRSEMNVSTLELGDSALYLCASSLQGAFEKLFFGSGTQLSVL.

There are a few counts of this clonotype. Written as DNA, the CDR3 is TGTGCCAGCAGTTCTCAGACGGACTATGGCTACACCTTC. Its translation is CASSSQTDYGYTF. This sequence joins TRBV6-2 or TRBV6-3 and TRBJ1-2; D unresolved. Trimming took off 4 bases at V and 3 bases at J, with 9 bases between the two ends. CDR1 MNHEY and CDR2 SVGEGT come from the germline V gene. CDR3 length equals 13 residues.

This clonotype was seen more than once but under ten times. The chain combines TRBV19 with TRBJ1-1; TRBD1 is a possible D gene (5 bases). The CDR3 is 15 residues long. Germline loops: CDR1 LNHDA, CDR2 SQIVND (reference sequence). V lost 3 bases to trimming and J lost 6 bases, with 17 bases between them. CDR3 sequence reads: CASSMIETAVPEAFF. CDR3 bases: TGTGCCAGTAGTATGATAGAGACAGCCGTTCCTGAAGCTTTCTTT.

This clonotype was counted many times. The chain uses TRBV28 and TRBJ1-1, with TRBD1 identical over 10 bases. Germline loops: CDR1 MDHEN, CDR2 SYDVKM. V lost 5 bases and J lost 11; bases outside the gene matches: 5. The CDR3 totals 12 residues. The CDR3 region is CASSPPDRGAFF. The CDR3 DNA is TGTGCCAGCAGTCCTCCGGACAGGGGGGCTTTCTTT.

This clonotype turned up a few times. V is TRBV30 and J is TRBJ2-1, with D possibly TRBD2 on 5 matching bases. V was pared by 8 bases and J by 1 base, with 12 bases between. This CDR3 region has 13 residues. CDR1 is GTSNPN and CDR2 is SVGIG in the germline V gene (reference sequence). In DNA form, the CDR3 reads TGTGCCCTCTCTAGCTTATCCTACAATGAGCAGTTCTTC. It codes for CALSSLSYNEQFF.

This clonotype was counted a few times. Relative to the germline gene, one junction end is altered; a read error may explain this. V is TRBV6-1 and J is TRBJ2-7; 7 bases map to TRBD1. This CDR3 comprises 13 residues. Germline V gene sequence: CDR1 MNHNS, CDR2 SASEGT. CDR3 loop: CASRRTGMFTMDF. The CDR3 coding sequence is TGTGCCAGCAGGAGGACAGGCATGTTTACGATGGACTTC.

Comments on this clonotype: A much larger clone is a single base away; this may be a read error. In DNA form, the CDR3 reads TGTGCCAGCACCGGACCCACTAGGGGAGAGGCCCAGTACTTC. It is translated as CASTGPTRGEAQYF. The chain has TRBV28 and TRBJ2-5; D could derive from TRBD1 or TRBD2 (5 bases each). There are 14 residues in the CDR3. CDR1 is MDHEN, CDR2 SYDVKM, per germline.

This clonotype came up a few times. The CDR3 loop is CASSVRTGRHNEQFF. The CDR3 region has the DNA TGTGCCAGCAGCGTAAGGACAGGGAGACACAATGAGCAGTTCTTC. V and J are TRBV6-1 and TRBJ2-1; TRBD1 aligns across 8 bases. The germline CDR1 and CDR2 sequences are MNHNS and SASEGT. Germline trimming cut 6 bases from V and 5 bases from J; bases unmatched to any gene: 9. The CDR3 consists of 15 residues.

The chain's CDR3 is CASSFNRGNTEAFF. In DNA form, the CDR3 reads TGTGCCAGCAGTTTCAACAGGGGAAACACTGAAGCTTTCTTT. The chain uses TRBV12-3 or TRBV12-4 and TRBJ1-1; 7 positions match TRBD1. Unmatched junction bases numbered 3, after V lost 3 bases and J lost 2 bases. The CDR3 is made up of 14 amino acids.

In this sample, this clonotype turned up many times. V is TRBV7-8 and J is TRBJ2-1; the D gene could be TRBD1 or TRBD2 (6 bases each). V lost 3 bases to trimming and J lost 8 bases, with 14 bases between them. This CDR3 contains 14 residues. The germline gives CDR1 SGHVS, CDR2 FQNEAQ. Written as DNA, the CDR3 is TGTGCCAGCAGCTTGGACGGGGGCCGAGATGAGCAGTTCTTC. This codes for CASSLDGGRDEQFF. The full variable domain, in which reference TRBV7-8 and TRBJ2-1 provide the parts outside the CDR3, is GAGVSQSPRYKVAKRGQDVALRCDPISGHVSLFWYQQALGQGPEFLTYFQNEAQLDKSGLPSDRFFAERPEGSVSTLKIQRTQQEDSAVYLCASSLDGGRDEQFFGPGTRLTVL.

V usage is TRBV20-1 and J usage is TRBJ2-7, with D hard to call. V dropped 3 bases and J dropped 0 bases, with 21 bases sitting between them. The CDR3 spans 17 residues. The germline CDR1 and CDR2 sequences are DFQATT and SNEGSKA (reference sequence). The CDR3 loop is CSARLGYPEVSSYEQYF. The CDR3 bases are TGCAGTGCTAGGCTAGGGTACCCCGAGGTATCCTCCTACGAGCAGTACTTC.

This clonotype was picked up many times. A much larger clone is a single base away; this may be a read error. This rearrangement joins TRBV7-9 to TRBJ2-1; D gene ambiguous. This CDR3 is 13 amino acids long. Germline V CDR1 and CDR2: SEHNR, FQNEAQ (reference sequence). V lost 3 bases and J lost 2, with 5 bases in between. In nucleotides, the CDR3 is TGTGCCAGCAGCTTGGGGACCTACAATGAGCAGTTCTTC. Its protein is CASSLGTYNEQFF.

The rearrangement links TRBV6-2 or TRBV6-3 to TRBJ1-5; TRBD1 is a possible D gene (5 bases). The ends were cut back, 4 bases at V and 1 base at J, with 11 bases in the middle. Per the germline V gene, CDR1 is MNHEY and CDR2 is SVGEGT. The CDR3 sequence is 15 residues long. The CDR3 bases are TGTGCCAGCAGTTCGTCCAGGGTAAGCAATCAGCCCCAGCATTTT. Protein sequence: CASSSSRVSNQPQHF.

Ten or more counts support this clonotype. This chain connects TRBV20-1 to TRBJ2-2; 9 nucleotides agree with TRBD1. Germline V lookup: CDR1 DFQATT, CDR2 SNEGSKA (reference sequence). This CDR3 region has 15 residues. The V gene end was trimmed by 5 bases and the J gene end by 6 bases; junction bases not matched to a gene: 10. CDR3 nucleotide sequence: TGCAGTGCTGAAGCCGGGACAGGGCGGGCCGGGGAGCTGTTTTTT. Protein sequence: CSAEAGTGRAGELFF.

This clonotype was counted many times. The chain joins TRBV11-2 to TRBJ2-1; 10 bases line up with TRBD2. The V segment lost 1 base and the J segment 5 bases; nucleotides outside the gene matches: 5. CDR1 SGHAT and CDR2 FQNNGV come from the germline V gene. The CDR3 consists of 16 residues. The CDR3 protein is CASSLGVLAGDNEQFF. In DNA form, the CDR3 reads TGTGCCAGCAGCTTAGGAGTTCTAGCGGGGGACAATGAGCAGTTCTTC.

This clonotype was recorded a few times. V gene TRBV19 combines with J gene TRBJ2-1; no firm D call. CDR1 is LNHDA, CDR2 SQIVND, per germline (reference sequence). V gave up 3 bases and J gave up 6 bases, with 12 bases separating them. The CDR3 covers 14 residues. CDR3 region: CASSMRPSSNEQFF. In DNA form, the CDR3 reads TGTGCCAGTAGTATGCGTCCGTCGTCCAATGAGCAGTTCTTC.

The gene calls are TRBV7-9 and TRBJ1-6, with 8 positions matching TRBD1. Germline loops: CDR1 SEHNR, CDR2 FQNEAQ (reference sequence). V shed 10 bases and J 3 bases; nucleotides not matched to a gene: 8. The CDR3 is 15 amino acids. The CDR3 loop reads CAIGQGSIYNSPLHF. The CDR3 DNA reads TGTGCCATCGGACAGGGATCGATCTATAATTCACCCCTCCACTTT.

In its sample, this clonotype was seen many times. The chain joins TRBV7-6 to TRBJ1-1; 10 bases line up with TRBD1. The CDR3 has 12 residues. Per the germline V gene, CDR1 is SGHVS and CDR2 is FNYEAQ. Trimming took 6 bases from V and 11 from J; bases not matched to a gene: 6. The CDR3 coding sequence is TGTGCCAGCAGTCCCGGGGGACAGGGGGCTTTCTTT. Translating it yields CASSPGGQGAFF.

This clonotype was observed at least ten times. The DNA of the CDR3 is TGCGCCAGCAGCTGGGACATGCCCGGGGCCAACGTCCTGACTTTC. Translated, it gives CASSWDMPGANVLTF. The V call is TRBV5-1, the J call TRBJ2-6; weak D call: TRBD1 (6 bases). The germline CDR1 and CDR2 sequences are SGHRS and YFSETQ. The V and J ends lost 3 bases and 4 bases respectively, with 11 bases between them. The CDR3 length is 15 residues.

This clonotype was found many times. J is TRBJ2-7 and V is TRBV5-1; 9 bases agree with TRBD1. The CDR3 has 14 amino acids. Germline V gene data show CDR1 as SGHRS and CDR2 as YFSETQ. Trimming removed 0 bases from V and 3 bases from J; junction bases left unmatched: 1. CDR3 loop: CASSLEGQGYEQYF. For the CDR3, the DNA is TGCGCCAGCAGCTTGGAGGGACAGGGCTACGAGCAGTACTTC.